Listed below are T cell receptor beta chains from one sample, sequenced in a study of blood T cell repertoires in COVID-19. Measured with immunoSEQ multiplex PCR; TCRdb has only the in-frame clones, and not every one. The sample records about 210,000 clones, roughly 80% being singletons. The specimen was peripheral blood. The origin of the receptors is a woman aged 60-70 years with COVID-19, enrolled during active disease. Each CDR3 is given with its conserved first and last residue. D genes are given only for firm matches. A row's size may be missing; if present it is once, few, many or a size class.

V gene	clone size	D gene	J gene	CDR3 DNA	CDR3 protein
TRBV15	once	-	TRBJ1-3	TGTGCCACCAGCAGAGTCTTCAGGCCCTCTGGAAACACCATATATTTT	CATSRVFRPSGNTIYF
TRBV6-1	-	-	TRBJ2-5	TGTGCCAGCAGTGAACAGGGGAGTCTATCGACCCAGTACTTC	CASSEQGSLSTQYF
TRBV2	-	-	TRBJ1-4	TGTGCCAGCAGTGCCCGGGATTTATCTAATGAAAAACTGTTTTTT	CASSARDLSNEKLFF
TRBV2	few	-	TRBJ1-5	TGTGCCAGCAGCCCCCGGGAGGGGGTCGGCAATCAGCCCCAGCATTTT	CASSPREGVGNQPQHF
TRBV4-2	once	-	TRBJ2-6	TGTGCTAGTCGAGAGGGGGTTAGCAACGTCCTGACTTTC	CASREGVSNVLTF
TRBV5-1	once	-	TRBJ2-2	TGCGCCAGCAGCTTACCCCACTCCACCGGGGAGCTGTTTTTT	CASSLPHSTGELFF
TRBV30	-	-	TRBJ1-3	TGTGCCTGGAGTGTACTCGGGGGGAGAAACACCATATATTTT	CAWSVLGGRNTIYF
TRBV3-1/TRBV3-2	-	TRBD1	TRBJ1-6	TGTGCCAGCAGCCCGGCGACAGGGATTGCTTCACCCCTCCACTTT	CASSPATGIASPLHF
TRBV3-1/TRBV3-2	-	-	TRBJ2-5	TGTGCCAGCAGCCAAGATAGGAGACGCTCTGCCCAAGAGACCCAGTACTTC	CASSQDRRRSAQETQYF
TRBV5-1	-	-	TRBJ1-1	TGCGCCAGCAGTCCAAGTAGACAGGTCACGAACACTGAAGCTTTCTTT	CASSPSRQVTNTEAFF
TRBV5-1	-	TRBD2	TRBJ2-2	TGCGCCAGCAGCTTGGCACTAGCGGGGAACACCGGGGAGCTGTTTTTT	CASSLALAGNTGELFF
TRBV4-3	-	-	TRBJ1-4	TGCGCCAGCAGCCAAGATAGGGGGTCGAGTAATGAAAAACTGTTTTTT	CASSQDRGSSNEKLFF
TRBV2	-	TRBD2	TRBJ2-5	TGTGCCAGCAGTAGCGGGAGGGAAGAGACCCAGTACTTC	CASSSGREETQYF